The clone carrying this T cell receptor beta chain was counted many times. The target antigen is unknown. This sample was taken from a study of T cells after yellow fever vaccination. Overall study results and limits: Weaker, the secondary response peaked sooner, at day 5 versus 15. The booster response re-showed most primary clones: 96% CD4, over 80% CD8.

TCRdb reanalysed the 5' RACE reads using MiXCR and keeps one entry per CDR3 protein. In the table there are 200,000 to 250,000 distinct CDR3 sequences, less than 9% of which are singletons. V shed 4 bases, J shed 4 bases, and the junction held 7 bases outside the gene matches. The CDR3 loop spans 16 amino acids. Germline CDR1 and CDR2: SGHKS and YYEKEE (reference sequence). V gene TRBV5-5 combines with J gene TRBJ2-2; TRBD1 aligns across 10 bases. The receptor comes from a man under 40 who received the YFV17D yellow fever vaccine. The sample consisted of CD4+ T cells sorted from PBMCs, taken 15 days after the yellow fever booster vaccination. For the CDR3, the DNA is TGTGCCAGCAGCATCGGGACAGGGGTATCCACCGGGGAGCTGTTTTTT. As protein: CASSIGTGVSTGELFF. Looking up the rest from reference TRBV5-5 and TRBJ2-2 gives the full variable domain: DAGVTQSPTHLIKTRGQQVTLRCSPISGHKSVSWYQQVLGQGPQFIFQYYEKEERGRGNFPDRFSARQFPNYSSELNVNALLLGDSALYLCASSIGTGVSTGELFFGEGSRLTVL.